A selection of T cell receptor beta chains follows, all from one sample in a study of siplizumab effects on memory and regulatory T cells. Generated by immunoSEQ multiplex PCR, the TCRdb table keeps only in-frame clones and is missing some. The repertoire holds 50,000 to 70,000 clones, with 90% to 97% as singletons. The specimen sequenced was naive CD8+ T cells sorted from blood. The origin of the receptors is a human donor in good health. Each CDR3 is given with its conserved first and last residue. A D gene is named only where the DNA matches it firmly. Size is omitted from some rows. Given values are once, few, many or a class for expanded clones.

v_gene: TRBV30; d_gene: -; j_gene: TRBJ2-1; abundance: -; len: 12; CDR3nt: TGTGCCTGGAGGCACGTATCCAATGAGCAGTTCTTC; CDR3aa: CAWRHVSNEQFF
v_gene: TRBV5-1; d_gene: -; j_gene: TRBJ2-7; abundance: -; len: 14; CDR3nt: TGCGCCAGCAGCCCCTACTCGGGGGCGGACGAGCAGTACTTC; CDR3aa: CASSPYSGADEQYF
v_gene: TRBV27; d_gene: -; j_gene: TRBJ2-2; abundance: -; len: 11; CDR3nt: TGTGCCAGCAGTAGCCCCGGGGAGCTGTTTTTT; CDR3aa: CASSSPGELFF
v_gene: TRBV4-1; d_gene: -; j_gene: TRBJ1-6; abundance: -; len: 15; CDR3nt: TGCGCCAGCAGCCAAGGTGGGGCGGTCGATTCACCCCTCCACTTT; CDR3aa: CASSQGGAVDSPLHF
v_gene: TRBV29-1; d_gene: -; j_gene: TRBJ1-3; abundance: -; len: 15; CDR3nt: TGCAGCGCCGCGGGCAGGGGAGAAACTGGAAACACCATATATTTT; CDR3aa: CSAAGRGETGNTIYF
v_gene: TRBV19; d_gene: TRBD1; j_gene: TRBJ2-1; abundance: -; len: 15; CDR3nt: TGTGCCAGCACCCGGGGGACAGGGTGGTACAATGAGCAGTTCTTC; CDR3aa: CASTRGTGWYNEQFF
v_gene: TRBV9; d_gene: -; j_gene: TRBJ2-2; abundance: -; len: 12; CDR3nt: TGTGCCAGCAGCGTATTAACCGGGGAGCTGTTTTTT; CDR3aa: CASSVLTGELFF
v_gene: TRBV4-2; d_gene: TRBD1; j_gene: TRBJ2-7; abundance: -; len: 16; CDR3nt: TGTGCCAGCAGCCAAGGACCGGGACAGGGCTTCTACGAGCAGTACTTC; CDR3aa: CASSQGPGQGFYEQYF
v_gene: TRBV7-6; d_gene: TRBD2; j_gene: TRBJ2-3; abundance: -; len: 17; CDR3nt: TGTGCCAGCAGCCCGCGGGAGGGGCCCCCTGGCACAGATACGCAGTATTTT; CDR3aa: CASSPREGPPGTDTQYF
v_gene: TRBV6-5; d_gene: -; j_gene: TRBJ1-5; abundance: -; len: 14; CDR3nt: TGTGCCAGCAGTTACTCCGGGGCTTCTGAGCCCCAGCATTTT; CDR3aa: CASSYSGASEPQHF
v_gene: TRBV19; d_gene: -; j_gene: TRBJ2-1; abundance: -; len: 13; CDR3nt: TGTGCCAGTAGGGCTAACGGGTTTGATGAGCAGTTCTTC; CDR3aa: CASRANGFDEQFF
v_gene: TRBV29-1; d_gene: -; j_gene: TRBJ1-1; abundance: -; len: 14; CDR3nt: TGCAGCGTTGAAGAGGAGGGGGGAAACACTGAAGCTTTCTTT; CDR3aa: CSVEEEGGNTEAFF
v_gene: TRBV27; d_gene: -; j_gene: TRBJ2-7; abundance: -; len: 15; CDR3nt: TGTGCCAGCAGCATGGGGGCGTCGGGTCACTACGAGCAGTACTTC; CDR3aa: CASSMGASGHYEQYF
v_gene: TRBV4-2; d_gene: -; j_gene: TRBJ2-2; abundance: -; len: 12; CDR3nt: TGTGCCAGCAGCCGGGAGTCCGGGGAGCTGTTTTTT; CDR3aa: CASSRESGELFF
v_gene: TRBV7-3; d_gene: -; j_gene: TRBJ2-5; abundance: -; len: 14; CDR3nt: TGTGCCAGCAGCTTAGGGGGACCCCAAGAGACCCAGTACTTC; CDR3aa: CASSLGGPQETQYF
v_gene: TRBV7-3; d_gene: TRBD2; j_gene: TRBJ2-3; abundance: -; len: 14; CDR3nt: TGTGCCAGCAGCGGCTGGGAGGGAGCAGATACGCAGTATTTT; CDR3aa: CASSGWEGADTQYF
v_gene: TRBV11-2; d_gene: TRBD1; j_gene: TRBJ1-1; abundance: -; len: 12; CDR3nt: TGTGCCAGCGTACAGGGGGGCACTGAAGCTTTCTTT; CDR3aa: CASVQGGTEAFF
v_gene: TRBV5-4; d_gene: -; j_gene: TRBJ2-1; abundance: -; len: 15; CDR3nt: TGTGCCAGCAGCTTTGTGACAAGAACAAACAATGAGCAGTTCTTC; CDR3aa: CASSFVTRTNNEQFF
v_gene: TRBV7-9; d_gene: -; j_gene: TRBJ2-3; abundance: -; len: 15; CDR3nt: TGTGCCAGCAGCTTAGCTTACCGGAGCACAGATACGCAGTATTTT; CDR3aa: CASSLAYRSTDTQYF
v_gene: TRBV4-1; d_gene: -; j_gene: TRBJ2-3; abundance: -; len: 12; CDR3nt: TGCGCCAGCAGCCCTTCTGCAGATACGCAGTATTTT; CDR3aa: CASSPSADTQYF
v_gene: TRBV2; d_gene: -; j_gene: TRBJ2-1; abundance: -; len: 12; CDR3nt: TGTGCCAGCAGTCCTACTGGGGATGAGCAGTTCTTC; CDR3aa: CASSPTGDEQFF
v_gene: TRBV21-1; d_gene: -; j_gene: TRBJ1-2; abundance: -; len: 16; CDR3nt: TGTGCCAGCAACCCAAACCCATCCGGGACGCCCTACGGCTACACCTTC; CDR3aa: CASNPNPSGTPYGYTF
v_gene: TRBV5-4; d_gene: -; j_gene: TRBJ2-2; abundance: -; len: 16; CDR3nt: TGTGCCAGCAGCTTGTTGGAAGGGCTGAACACCGGGGAGCTGTTTTTT; CDR3aa: CASSLLEGLNTGELFF
v_gene: TRBV19; d_gene: TRBD2; j_gene: TRBJ2-1; abundance: -; len: 14; CDR3nt: TGTGCCAGTAGTGGAACTAGCGCCGGCAATGAGCAGTTCTTC; CDR3aa: CASSGTSAGNEQFF
v_gene: TRBV10-2; d_gene: -; j_gene: TRBJ2-1; abundance: -; len: 14; CDR3nt: TGCGCCAGCAGTGAGATGTCGGGGTACAATGAGCAGTTCTTC; CDR3aa: CASSEMSGYNEQFF
v_gene: TRBV19; d_gene: TRBD2; j_gene: TRBJ2-3; abundance: once; len: 16; CDR3nt: TGTGCCAGTAGTATAAGTGGGCGGGGGGTGGAAGATACGCAGTATTTT; CDR3aa: CASSISGRGVEDTQYF
v_gene: TRBV7-8; d_gene: -; j_gene: TRBJ2-3; abundance: -; len: 17; CDR3nt: TGTGCCAGCAGCCTACAGGGCCGCACGGCTAGCACAGATACGCAGTATTTT; CDR3aa: CASSLQGRTASTDTQYF
v_gene: TRBV5-4; d_gene: -; j_gene: TRBJ1-1; abundance: few; len: 13; CDR3nt: TGTGCCAGCCAAGACACCATGAACACTGAAGCTTTCTTT; CDR3aa: CASQDTMNTEAFF
v_gene: TRBV27; d_gene: -; j_gene: TRBJ2-4; abundance: -; len: 17; CDR3nt: TGTGCCAGCAGTTCCAATAGTGGGCTGAGAGCCAAAAACATTCAGTACTTC; CDR3aa: CASSSNSGLRAKNIQYF
v_gene: TRBV28; d_gene: -; j_gene: TRBJ1-2; abundance: -; len: 12; CDR3nt: TGTGCCAGCAGTCAGGGAGCCTATGGCTACACCTTC; CDR3aa: CASSQGAYGYTF
v_gene: TRBV12-5; d_gene: -; j_gene: TRBJ2-1; abundance: -; len: 12; CDR3nt: TGTGCTAGTGGTACGAGCGGCAATGAGCAGTTCTTC; CDR3aa: CASGTSGNEQFF
v_gene: TRBV9; d_gene: TRBD2; j_gene: TRBJ2-3; abundance: -; len: 17; CDR3nt: TGTGCCAGCAGCAGGACTAGCGGGGGCCAGAGCACAGATACGCAGTATTTT; CDR3aa: CASSRTSGGQSTDTQYF
v_gene: TRBV2; d_gene: -; j_gene: TRBJ2-7; abundance: -; len: 13; CDR3nt: TGTGCCAGCAGTGAACCTAATTCCTACGAGCAGTACTTC; CDR3aa: CASSEPNSYEQYF
v_gene: TRBV4-3; d_gene: -; j_gene: TRBJ1-2; abundance: -; len: 16; CDR3nt: TGCGCCAGCAGCTCAAGTTCTATGGGGGCCACCTATGGCTACACCTTC; CDR3aa: CASSSSSMGATYGYTF
v_gene: TRBV15; d_gene: -; j_gene: TRBJ2-7; abundance: -; len: 14; CDR3nt: TGTGCCACCAGCAGAGTGGGGGGCCCCTACGAGCAGTACTTC; CDR3aa: CATSRVGGPYEQYF
v_gene: TRBV9; d_gene: TRBD1; j_gene: TRBJ2-7; abundance: once; len: 14; CDR3nt: TGTGCCAGCAGCGTGGGGGACAGTACGTGGGAGCAGTACTTC; CDR3aa: CASSVGDSTWEQYF
v_gene: TRBV19; d_gene: -; j_gene: TRBJ1-2; abundance: once; len: 11; CDR3nt: TGTGCCAGTAGTGATGGATATGGCTACACCTTC; CDR3aa: CASSDGYGYTF
v_gene: TRBV29-1; d_gene: -; j_gene: TRBJ2-7; abundance: -; len: 13; CDR3nt: TGCAGCGTTTCTACAGGTCGGTCCTACGAGCAGTACTTC; CDR3aa: CSVSTGRSYEQYF
v_gene: TRBV19; d_gene: TRBD2; j_gene: TRBJ2-1; abundance: -; len: 16; CDR3nt: TGTGCCAGTAGTATAGGGATAGCGGGGGACTACAATGAGCAGTTCTTC; CDR3aa: CASSIGIAGDYNEQFF
v_gene: TRBV4-2; d_gene: -; j_gene: TRBJ1-1; abundance: -; len: 13; CDR3nt: TGTGCCAGCAGCCAAGGGGACGCCGAGGGGGCTTTCTTT; CDR3aa: CASSQGDAEGAFF
v_gene: TRBV30; d_gene: -; j_gene: TRBJ1-1; abundance: -; len: 11; CDR3nt: TGTGCCTGGGGCGTACAGGAATCAGCTTTCTTT; CDR3aa: CAWGVQESAFF
v_gene: TRBV5-5; d_gene: -; j_gene: TRBJ2-7; abundance: -; len: 14; CDR3nt: TGTGCCAGCTATGAATCCGGGCAAGGAGGCGAGCAGTACTTC; CDR3aa: CASYESGQGGEQYF